Presented here are 30 T cell receptor beta chains from one specimen sequenced in a study of blood T cell repertoires in COVID-19. Measured with immunoSEQ multiplex PCR; TCRdb has only the in-frame clones, and not every one. The sample has approximately 150,000 clones; roughly four fifths are singletons. The sample consisted of peripheral blood. The source is a man in his sixties with active or convalescent COVID-19.

The chain has TRBV3-1 (or the pseudogene TRBV3-2) and TRBJ2-3; D is ambiguous. Trimming cost V 4 bases and J 0 bases, with 5 bases left between them. The CDR3 length is 13 residues. The germline gives CDR1 LGHDT, CDR2 YNNKEL (reference sequence). In DNA, the CDR3 is TGTGCCAGCAGCCCTCTTAGCACAGATACGCAGTATTTT. Protein sequence: CASSPLSTDTQYF.

A few counts support this clone. V usage is TRBV6-5 and J usage is TRBJ1-5; the D gene is possibly TRBD1 (5 bases). The CDR3 is made up of 13 amino acids. The V and J ends lost 7 bases and 8 bases respectively, with 15 bases between them. Germline V gene data show CDR1 as MNHEY and CDR2 as SVGAGI. The DNA for the CDR3 is TGTGCCAGCAAGGAGGGGCGGATAGAGCCCCAGCATTTT. Protein product: CASKEGRIEPQHF.

The J gene is TRBJ1-5, the V gene TRBV19; D gene unclear. In germline, CDR1 is LNHDA, CDR2 SQIVND (reference sequence). Between the trimmed V and J ends, which lost 3 bases and 1 base, there was a span of 7 bases. The CDR3 covers 14 residues. The CDR3 bases are TGTGCCAGTAGTATTGCGGTAAGCAATCAGCCCCAGCATTTT. Translating gives CASSIAVSNQPQHF. Supplemented by reference TRBV19 and TRBJ1-5, the full variable domain reads DGGITQSPKYLFRKEGQNVTLSCEQNLNHDAMYWYRQDPGQGLRLIYYSQIVNDFQKGDIAEGYSVSREKKESFPLTVTSAQKNPTAFYLCASSIAVSNQPQHFGDGTRLSIL.

The chain uses TRBV10-3 and TRBJ2-3; TRBD1 might be the D (5 bases). Germline lookup yields CDR1 ENHRY and CDR2 SYGVKD. The CDR3 spans 15 residues. Trimming cost V 5 bases and J 2 bases, with 14 bases left between them. The CDR3 sequence is CAISRQSITTDTQYF. The CDR3 DNA reads TGTGCCATCAGTAGACAGTCTATCACCACAGATACGCAGTATTTT.

The V gene is TRBV19, the J gene TRBJ1-5; TRBD1 agrees at 7 bases. V trimming: 4 bases; J trimming: 4 bases; junction bases outside the gene matches: 4. CDR1 and CDR2 from the germline V gene are LNHDA and SQIVND (reference sequence). The CDR3 has 14 residues. The CDR3 reads CASSKGTVNQPQHF. The CDR3, as DNA: TGTGCCAGTAGTAAAGGGACAGTGAATCAGCCCCAGCATTTT.

The DNA for the CDR3 is TGCGCCAGCAGCTCGCACTACAAGACAGGCACCGGGGAGCTGTTTTTT. It yields the protein CASSSHYKTGTGELFF. This chain connects TRBV5-1 to TRBJ2-2, with TRBD1 as a possible D gene (6 bases). CDR1 and CDR2 from the germline V gene are SGHRS and YFSETQ. Trimming pared 3 bases from V and 4 bases from J, leaving 16 bases between. The CDR3 has 16 residues.

This chain joins TRBV6-5 and TRBJ2-1; 11 positions match TRBD2. The germline CDR1 and CDR2 sequences are MNHEY and SVGAGI. V trimming: 0 bases; J trimming: 8 bases; junction bases outside the gene matches: 6. The CDR3 length is 16 residues. The CDR3 spells CASSYSSGRARDEQFF. CDR3 DNA sequence: TGTGCCAGCAGTTACTCTAGCGGGAGGGCGAGAGATGAGCAGTTCTTC.

The chain recombines TRBV5-1 with TRBJ1-3, with no clear D. Germline CDR1 and CDR2: SGHRS and YFSETQ. V dropped 0 bases and J dropped 0 bases, with 7 bases sitting between them. The CDR3 runs to 15 residues. CDR3 sequence reads: CASSLAGSSGNTIYF. The CDR3, as DNA: TGCGCCAGCAGCTTGGCAGGTAGCTCTGGAAACACCATATATTTT.

The chain uses TRBV9 and TRBJ2-3; 12 nucleotides match TRBD2. The V segment lost 0 bases and the J segment 6 bases; nucleotides outside the gene matches: 5. The CDR3 spans 16 residues. Germline loops: CDR1 SGDLS, CDR2 YYNGEE. CDR3 loop: CASSVGLAGVGDTQYF. CDR3 DNA sequence: TGTGCCAGCAGCGTAGGACTAGCGGGAGTAGGTGATACGCAGTATTTT.

The chain employs TRBV3-1 (or the pseudogene TRBV3-2) and TRBJ2-1; 11 nucleotides align to TRBD1. V was clipped by 3 bases and J by 6 bases; unmatched bases: 4. CDR1 LGHDT and CDR2 YNNKEL come from the germline V gene (reference sequence). The CDR3 sequence is 15 residues long. The CDR3, as DNA: TGTGCCAGCAGCCATGGGGACAGGGGGTCCAATGAGCAGTTCTTC. Translating gives CASSHGDRGSNEQFF.

The rearrangement uses TRBV27 and TRBJ1-6; D gene unclear. The CDR3 covers 14 residues. Germline values: CDR1 MNHEY, CDR2 SMNVEV (reference sequence). Trimming stripped 7 bases from V and 7 bases from J, with 14 bases between. The CDR3 nucleotides are TGTGCCAGCACCCCCTGGGCAGGCAATTCACCCCTCCACTTT. It specifies CASTPWAGNSPLHF.

The chain has TRBV11-2 and TRBJ2-2; TRBD1 aligns across 7 bases. The CDR3 loop spans 15 amino acids. V lost 4 bases, J lost 0 bases, and 2 bases stayed unmatched. From germline, CDR1 is SGHAT and CDR2 FQNNGV. The CDR3 reads CASSSGQPNTGELFF. The CDR3 coding sequence is TGTGCCAGCAGCTCGGGACAGCCGAACACCGGGGAGCTGTTTTTT.

The rearrangement joins TRBV7-3 to TRBJ2-1; TRBD1 is a possible D gene (6 bases). The V gene lost 5 bases and the J gene lost 8 bases, with 13 bases spanning the gap. CDR3 length equals 13 residues. Germline assignment: CDR1 SGHTA and CDR2 FQGTGA. The CDR3 coding sequence is TGTGCCAGCAGCCCTTTTGGGGGCGATGAGCAGTTCTTC. It specifies CASSPFGGDEQFF.

This clone was picked up one time. The chain joins TRBV5-6 to TRBJ2-7, with D perhaps TRBD1 (6 bases). Trimming removed 2 bases at V and 2 bases at J, with 14 bases between. Germline CDR1 and CDR2: SGHDT and YYEEEE. This CDR3 is built from 15 residues. The chain's CDR3 is CASSFISGHPYEQYF. As DNA, the CDR3 is TGTGCCAGCAGCTTCATTTCGGGACACCCCTACGAGCAGTACTTC.

With respect to this clone: This sample also contains other DNA sequences that code for the same CDR3. V gene TRBV11-2 combines with J gene TRBJ2-2; D is unresolved. The CDR3 covers 14 residues. With 0 bases removed from V and 5 bases from J, the gap between germline ends came to 7 bases. Germline CDR1 and CDR2: SGHAT and FQNNGV. The DNA of the CDR3 is TGTGCCAGCAGCTTAGACTGGGCGACCGGGGAGCTGTTTTTT. It encodes CASSLDWATGELFF.

This clone was found once. The rearrangement links TRBV27 to TRBJ1-5; no firm D call. Looked up from germline, CDR1 is MNHEY and CDR2 is SMNVEV (reference sequence). V was shortened by 5 bases and J by 0 bases, with 8 bases between the two germline ends. This CDR3 has 14 residues. For the CDR3, the DNA is TGTGCCAGCAGTCCACTTGGTAGCAATCAGCCCCAGCATTTT. Its protein product is CASSPLGSNQPQHF.

This chain joins TRBV7-9 and TRBJ1-5; tentative D call: TRBD1 (5 bases). Germline-derived CDR1 and CDR2 are SEHNR and FQNEAQ (reference sequence). V was pared by 4 bases and J by 4 bases, with 14 bases between. The CDR3 covers 15 residues. The CDR3 is CASSYGGGGNQPQHF. The CDR3 nucleotides are TGTGCCAGCAGCTATGGCGGCGGGGGAAATCAGCCCCAGCATTTT.

The chain has TRBV7-9 and TRBJ1-2; TRBD1 might be the D (5 bases). Trimming shortened V by 5 bases and J by 7 bases, and 20 bases separated the two germline ends. The germline CDR1 and CDR2 sequences are SEHNR and FQNEAQ (reference sequence). The CDR3 consists of 15 residues. The CDR3 here is CASSQGGSREGGYTF. The CDR3 DNA reads as TGTGCCAGCAGCCAAGGAGGATCCAGGGAGGGTGGCTACACCTTC.

The V gene is TRBV6-5, the J gene TRBJ2-1; tentatively, D is TRBD1 (6 bases). V was pared by 7 bases and J by 11 bases, with 24 bases between. The V gene's germline CDR1 is MNHEY and CDR2 SVGAGI. CDR3 length: 15 amino acids. CDR3 nucleotides: TGTGCCAGCACCCCAAGGGGGACCGAGGTTTGGAAGCAGTTCTTC. Translation gives CASTPRGTEVWKQFF.

The chain is built from TRBV28 and TRBJ2-7; perhaps TRBD1 as D (7 bases). CDR3 length: 15 residues. V lost 1 base and J lost 3, with 13 bases in between. Germline assignment: CDR1 MDHEN and CDR2 SYDVKM. CDR3: CASSLYPGGIYEQYF. The CDR3 DNA reads TGTGCCAGCAGTTTATACCCAGGGGGGATCTACGAGCAGTACTTC.

The V call is TRBV4-2, the J call TRBJ2-1; TRBD2 matches 10 bases. The CDR3 loop spans 15 amino acids. Trimming removed 3 bases from V and 2 bases from J; junction bases left unmatched: 1. From germline, CDR1 is LGHNA and CDR2 YNFKEQ. The CDR3 spells CASSQSGGAYNEQFF. The CDR3 nucleotides are TGTGCCAGCAGCCAGAGCGGGGGGGCCTACAATGAGCAGTTCTTC.

The chain links TRBV14 to TRBJ1-3, with D possibly being TRBD1 (6 bases). CDR3 size: 14 residues. V was shortened by 4 bases and J by 7 bases, with 14 bases between the two germline ends. Germline lookup yields CDR1 SGHDN and CDR2 FVKESK. The CDR3 region has the DNA TGTGCCAGCAGCCGCGGACAGCTCGGCAACACCATATATTTT. Its translation is CASSRGQLGNTIYF.

The CDR3 reads CARSLVNPDQGNQPQHF. CDR3 DNA: TGTGCCAGAAGCTTGGTTAATCCAGACCAGGGCAATCAGCCCCAGCATTTT. The chain employs TRBV5-3 and TRBJ1-5; D call uncertain. TRBV5-3 is an ORF, and what it does is uncertain. V was shortened by 0 bases and J by 2 bases, with 15 bases between the two germline ends. The CDR3 spans 17 residues.

The chain carries TRBV5-1 and TRBJ1-6; 7 nucleotides line up with TRBD1. The ends lost 4 bases at V and 7 bases at J; junction bases unmatched: 8. The V gene's germline CDR1 is SGHRS and CDR2 YFSETQ. The CDR3 runs 15 residues. The CDR3: CASSLLEGANSPLHF. The CDR3 nucleotides read TGCGCCAGCAGCCTCCTTGAGGGGGCGAATTCACCCCTCCACTTT.

This chain links TRBV19 with TRBJ2-7, with D hard to call. The CDR3 is 15 amino acids. Germline CDR1 and CDR2: LNHDA and SQIVND (reference sequence). V lost 1 base and J lost 0, with 10 bases in between. The CDR3 region has the DNA TGTGCCAGTAGTATAGCCGCGCTGAGCTCCTACGAGCAGTACTTC. It encodes CASSIAALSSYEQYF. The variable domain in full, with the rest retrieved from reference TRBV19 and TRBJ2-7, is DGGITQSPKYLFRKEGQNVTLSCEQNLNHDAMYWYRQDPGQGLRLIYYSQIVNDFQKGDIAEGYSVSREKKESFPLTVTSAQKNPTAFYLCASSIAALSSYEQYFGPGTRLTVT.

The genes are TRBV12-3 or TRBV12-4 and TRBJ1-5, with a tentative D call TRBD1 (6 bases). The CDR3 is 13 residues long. V was pared by 5 bases and J by 6 bases, with 11 bases between. The CDR3 DNA reads as TGTGCCAGCAGTCTAACAGGGACTCAGCCCCAGCATTTT. It yields the protein CASSLTGTQPQHF.

The V gene is TRBV2, the J gene TRBJ1-1; 7 nucleotides align to TRBD1. V was clipped by 6 bases and J by 4 bases; unmatched bases: 8. The CDR3 has 14 residues. CDR1 and CDR2 (germline): SNHLY, FYNNEI. The CDR3 loop is CASSAGGLSTEAFF. As DNA, the CDR3 is TGTGCCAGCAGCGCAGGGGGATTGAGCACTGAAGCTTTCTTT.

V gene TRBV9 combines with J gene TRBJ1-2; TRBD1 is a possible D gene (6 bases). Trimming took 3 bases from V and 4 from J, leaving 19 bases between them. Germline V lookup: CDR1 SGDLS, CDR2 YYNGEE. The CDR3 is 16 residues long. The CDR3 loop reads CASSASSGGRPYGYTF. The CDR3 nucleotides are TGTGCCAGCAGCGCCAGTTCGGGGGGGCGTCCCTATGGCTACACCTTC.

This clone appeared once. This chain joins TRBV27 and TRBJ2-7; 9 bases are shared with TRBD1. CDR3 size: 15 residues. Germline-derived CDR1 and CDR2 are MNHEY and SMNVEV (reference sequence). Losses at the gene ends were 4 bases for V and 6 bases for J; bases not matched to a gene: 10. The CDR3 DNA reads as TGTGCCAGCAGTTCGTCCACAACAGGGGGCGGCGAGCAGTACTTC. Its translation is CASSSSTTGGGEQYF.

This sequence joins TRBV5-1 and TRBJ2-3, with 11 bases matching TRBD2. In germline, CDR1 is SGHRS, CDR2 YFSETQ. With V trimmed by 3 bases and J by 3 bases, 9 bases remained unmatched. The CDR3 length is 17 residues. CDR3 DNA: TGCGCCAGCAGCTCTTTAGCGGGAGGGCTGTTGACAGATACGCAGTATTTT. As protein: CASSSLAGGLLTDTQYF. The variable domain in full, completed from reference TRBV5-1 and TRBJ2-3, reads KAGVTQTPRYLIKTRGQQVTLSCSPISGHRSVSWYQQTPGQGLQFLFEYFSETQRNKGNFPGRFSGRQFSNSRSEMNVSTLELGDSALYLCASSSLAGGLLTDTQYFGPGTRLTVL.